This TCR beta chain derives from a study of STAT3 mutations in large granular lymphocyte leukemia. The wider study: Roughly half of the longitudinally sequenced T-LGLL patients carried detectable canonical activating STAT3 mutations. Overall study findings and caveats: At least one immunodominant TCR beta clonotype appeared in every T-cell large granular lymphocyte leukemia patient. All newly emerging clones after therapy were STAT3 wild type. Suggested: STAT3 mutation was not the ancestral event for these clonal expansions.

With respect to this clone: The antigen is unknown.

Generated by immunoSEQ multiplex PCR, the TCRdb table keeps only in-frame clones and is missing some. The profile shows around 30,000 clones, approximately 84% of them singletons. Source material: peripheral blood mononuclear cells. The TCR sequence derives from a man between 60 and 75 years old with T-cell large granular lymphocyte leukemia. Some clones in this sample may be carry-over from other donors' samples.

The CDR3 protein is CAIVRDRANYGYTF. CDR3 DNA sequence: TGTGCCATCGTCCGGGACAGGGCTAACTATGGCTACACCTTC. The rearrangement uses TRBV10-3 and TRBJ1-2, with TRBD1 matching over 9 bases. Germline V gives CDR1 ENHRY, CDR2 SYGVKD. Trimming took 8 bases from V and 0 from J; bases not matched to a gene: 4. The CDR3 consists of 14 residues.